These 4 T cell receptor beta chains were sequenced from one sample in a study of low-dose radiotherapy and immunotherapy resistance in tumors. Time point denoted: before trial treatment. Primers targeting TRAV and TRBV primed first-strand cDNA, covering alpha and beta chains. The authors ran 20 PCR cycles to amplify TCRs with a constant-region primer and V-primer adapter. In TCRdb, the reads were re-called with MiXCR into one record per CDR3 protein. This table holds about 64,000 distinct CDR3 sequences, around a quarter found once. The sequencing here drew on PBMCs, taken before treatment. All receptors come from a male donor with rectosigmoid adenocarcinoma.

This rearrangement joins TRBV10-2 to TRBJ2-1; tentatively, D is TRBD1 (5 bases). Trimming cost V 4 bases and J 8 bases, with 18 bases left between them. The length of the CDR3 is 15 residues. The germline V gene encodes CDR1 WSHSY and CDR2 SAAADI. CDR3 coding DNA: TGCGCCAGCAGTGGGCAGGGCCCCGAAATCTATGAGCAGTTCTTC. Its protein is CASSGQGPEIYEQFF.

This clonotype was observed many times. The chain carries TRBV28 and TRBJ1-6; D possibly corresponds to TRBD1 (6 bases). Between the trimmed V and J ends, which lost 1 base and 10 bases, there was a span of 17 bases. Germline V lookup: CDR1 MDHEN, CDR2 SYDVKM. This CDR3 is built from 16 residues. The CDR3 here is CASSLFGGRGPSPLHF. The CDR3 nucleotides read TGTGCCAGCAGTTTATTTGGGGGCCGGGGTCCGTCACCCCTCCACTTT.

This clonotype is a singleton in its sample. The chain combines TRBV28 with TRBJ1-2, with a tentative D call TRBD1 (5 bases). Germline V gene sequence: CDR1 MDHEN, CDR2 SYDVKM. CDR3 size: 14 residues. V was clipped by 3 bases and J by 3 bases, with 11 bases between them. CDR3 in amino acids: CASSLETAYYGYTF. Written as DNA, the CDR3 is TGTGCCAGCAGTTTGGAGACAGCTTACTATGGCTACACCTTC.

Ten or more counts support this clonotype. The V gene is TRBV7-2, the J gene TRBJ2-5; TRBD2 agrees at 7 bases. This CDR3 has 14 residues. V lost 3 bases to trimming and J lost 4 bases; unmatched junction nucleotides: 5. CDR1 is SGHTA, CDR2 FQGNSA, per germline. DNA for the CDR3: TGTGCCAGCAGCTTGGTGGCTAGCGGAGAGACCCAGTACTTC. Protein: CASSLVASGETQYF.